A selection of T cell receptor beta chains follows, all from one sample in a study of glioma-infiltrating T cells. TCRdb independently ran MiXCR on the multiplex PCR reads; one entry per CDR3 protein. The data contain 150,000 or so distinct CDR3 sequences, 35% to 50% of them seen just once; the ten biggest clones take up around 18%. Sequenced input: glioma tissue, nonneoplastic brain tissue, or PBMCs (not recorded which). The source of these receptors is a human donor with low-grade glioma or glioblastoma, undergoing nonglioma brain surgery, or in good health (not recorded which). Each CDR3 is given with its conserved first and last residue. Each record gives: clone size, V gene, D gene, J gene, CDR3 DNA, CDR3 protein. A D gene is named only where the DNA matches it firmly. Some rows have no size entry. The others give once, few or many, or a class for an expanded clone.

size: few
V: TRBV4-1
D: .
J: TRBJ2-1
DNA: TGCGCCAGCAGCCAAGGAGGAACAAGCTCCTACAATGAGCAGTTCTTC
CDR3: CASSQGGTSSYNEQFF

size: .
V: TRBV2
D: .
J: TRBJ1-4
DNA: TGTGCCAGCAGTTTTTACCCGGGGAATGAAAAACTGTTTTTT
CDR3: CASSFYPGNEKLFF

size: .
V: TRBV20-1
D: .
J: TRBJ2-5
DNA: TGCAGTGCTTTCGGACTCGGCAAGGAGACCCAGTACTTC
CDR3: CSAFGLGKETQYF

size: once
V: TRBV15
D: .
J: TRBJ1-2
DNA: TGTGCCACCAGCAGAGATATGGGAAACTATGGCTCCACCTTC
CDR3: CATSRDMGNYGSTF

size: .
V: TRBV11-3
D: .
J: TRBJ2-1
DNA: TGTGCCAGCAGCAAGAGGTCCGGGGATCGGTACAATGAGCAGTTCTTC
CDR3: CASSKRSGDRYNEQFF

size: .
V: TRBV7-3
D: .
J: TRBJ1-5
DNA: TGTGCCAGCAGCCTGGACAGTTCAAATCAGCCCCAGCATTTT
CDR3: CASSLDSSNQPQHF

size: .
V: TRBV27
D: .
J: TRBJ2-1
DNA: TGTGCCAGCAGTTTATTCGGCAATGAGCAGTTCTTC
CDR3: CASSLFGNEQFF

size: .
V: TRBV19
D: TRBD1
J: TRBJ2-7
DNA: TGTGCCAGTAGTGAAACAGGGGACACCACATTCTACGAGCAGTACTTC
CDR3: CASSETGDTTFYEQYF

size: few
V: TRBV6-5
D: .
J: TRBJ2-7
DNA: TGTGCCAGCAGTTACTCGAGAGGTCGGAGGAGCTACGAGCAGTACTTC
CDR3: CASSYSRGRRSYEQYF

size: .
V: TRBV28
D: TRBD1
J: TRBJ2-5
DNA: TGTCCCAGCAGTCCACCGGGACAGCCGGGTGAGACCCAGTACTTC
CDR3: CPSSPPGQPGETQYF

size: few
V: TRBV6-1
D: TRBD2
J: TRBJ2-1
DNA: TGTGCCAGCAGCTCCAGCGGGGGGGCCTTTGAGCAGTTCTTC
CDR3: CASSSSGGAFEQFF

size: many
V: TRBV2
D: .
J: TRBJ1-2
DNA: TGTGCCAGCGGTAGCCAGGGCTATGGCTACACCTTC
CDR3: CASGSQGYGYTF

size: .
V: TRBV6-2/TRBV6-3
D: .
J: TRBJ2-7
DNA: TGTGCCAGCAGCGACGCCGGGGCAGGGTCCTACGAGCAGTACTTC
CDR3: CASSDAGAGSYEQYF

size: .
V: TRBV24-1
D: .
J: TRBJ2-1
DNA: TGTGCCACCAGTGATCGCGGGACACAGTACAATGAGCAGTTCTTC
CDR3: CATSDRGTQYNEQFF

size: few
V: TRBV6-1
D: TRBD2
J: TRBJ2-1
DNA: TGTGCCAGCATTCGACCGGGACTACGCTTATATTCTGACAATGAGCAGTTCTTC
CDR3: CASIRPGLRLYSDNEQFF

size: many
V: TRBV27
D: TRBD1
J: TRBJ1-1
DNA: TGTGCCAGCAGACAGGGGGCTGAAGCTTTCTTT
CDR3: CASRQGAEAFF

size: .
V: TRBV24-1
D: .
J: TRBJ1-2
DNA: TGTGCCACCTCGGACCCTGTTGGTTATGGCTACACCTTC
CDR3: CATSDPVGYGYTF

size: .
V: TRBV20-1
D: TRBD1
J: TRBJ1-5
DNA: TGCAGTGCTAGATTACAGGGGGGTGGCAATCAGCCCCAGCATTTT
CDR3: CSARLQGGGNQPQHF

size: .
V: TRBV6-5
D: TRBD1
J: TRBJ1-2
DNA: TGTGCCAGCAGTTACAGCGGGACAGCGCCTAACTATGGCTACACCTTC
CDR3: CASSYSGTAPNYGYTF

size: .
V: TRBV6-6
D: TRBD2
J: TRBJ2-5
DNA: TGTGCCAGCAGTTTCAGCGGGAGGTCCTCAGAGACCCAGTACTTC
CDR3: CASSFSGRSSETQYF

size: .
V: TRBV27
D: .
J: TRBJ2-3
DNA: TGTGCCAGCAGGACCTACGAGCGCACAGATACGCAGTATTTT
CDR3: CASRTYERTDTQYF

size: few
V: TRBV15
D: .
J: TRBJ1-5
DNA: TGTGCCACCTGGTTCACTTATCATCAGCCCCAGCATTTT
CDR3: CATWFTYHQPQHF

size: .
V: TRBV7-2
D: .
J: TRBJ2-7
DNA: TGTGCCAGCAGCTTAGGCCTCTCCTACGAGCAGTACTTC
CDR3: CASSLGLSYEQYF

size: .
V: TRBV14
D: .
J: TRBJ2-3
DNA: TGTGCCAGCAGCCCGGGACGATGGACAAATACGCAGTATTTT
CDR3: CASSPGRWTNTQYF

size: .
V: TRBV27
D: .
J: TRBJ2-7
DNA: TGTGCCAGCAGCTCGGGACTTGCCTACGAGCAGTACTTC
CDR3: CASSSGLAYEQYF

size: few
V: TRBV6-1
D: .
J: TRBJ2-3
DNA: TGTGCCAGCAGTGAAACCCCTCCGGACCCGAAGGATACGCAGTATTTT
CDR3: CASSETPPDPKDTQYF